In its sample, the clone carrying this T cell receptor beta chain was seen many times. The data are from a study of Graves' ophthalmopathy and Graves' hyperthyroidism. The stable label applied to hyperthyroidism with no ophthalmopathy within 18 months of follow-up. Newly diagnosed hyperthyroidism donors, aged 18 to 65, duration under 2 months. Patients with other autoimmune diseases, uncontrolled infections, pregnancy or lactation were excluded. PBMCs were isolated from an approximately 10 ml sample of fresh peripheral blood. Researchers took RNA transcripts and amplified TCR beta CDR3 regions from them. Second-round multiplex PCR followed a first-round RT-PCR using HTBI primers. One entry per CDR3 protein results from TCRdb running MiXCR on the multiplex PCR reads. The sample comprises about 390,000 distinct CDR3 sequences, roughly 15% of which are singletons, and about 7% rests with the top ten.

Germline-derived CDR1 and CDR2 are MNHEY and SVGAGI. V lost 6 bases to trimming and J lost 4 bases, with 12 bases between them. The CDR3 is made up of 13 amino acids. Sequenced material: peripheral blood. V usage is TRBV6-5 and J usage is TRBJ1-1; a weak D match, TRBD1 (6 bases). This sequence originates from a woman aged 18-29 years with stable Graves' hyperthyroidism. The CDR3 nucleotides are TGTGCCAGCAGGTCAGGACAGCGCACTGAAGCTTTCTTT. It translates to CASRSGQRTEAFF.